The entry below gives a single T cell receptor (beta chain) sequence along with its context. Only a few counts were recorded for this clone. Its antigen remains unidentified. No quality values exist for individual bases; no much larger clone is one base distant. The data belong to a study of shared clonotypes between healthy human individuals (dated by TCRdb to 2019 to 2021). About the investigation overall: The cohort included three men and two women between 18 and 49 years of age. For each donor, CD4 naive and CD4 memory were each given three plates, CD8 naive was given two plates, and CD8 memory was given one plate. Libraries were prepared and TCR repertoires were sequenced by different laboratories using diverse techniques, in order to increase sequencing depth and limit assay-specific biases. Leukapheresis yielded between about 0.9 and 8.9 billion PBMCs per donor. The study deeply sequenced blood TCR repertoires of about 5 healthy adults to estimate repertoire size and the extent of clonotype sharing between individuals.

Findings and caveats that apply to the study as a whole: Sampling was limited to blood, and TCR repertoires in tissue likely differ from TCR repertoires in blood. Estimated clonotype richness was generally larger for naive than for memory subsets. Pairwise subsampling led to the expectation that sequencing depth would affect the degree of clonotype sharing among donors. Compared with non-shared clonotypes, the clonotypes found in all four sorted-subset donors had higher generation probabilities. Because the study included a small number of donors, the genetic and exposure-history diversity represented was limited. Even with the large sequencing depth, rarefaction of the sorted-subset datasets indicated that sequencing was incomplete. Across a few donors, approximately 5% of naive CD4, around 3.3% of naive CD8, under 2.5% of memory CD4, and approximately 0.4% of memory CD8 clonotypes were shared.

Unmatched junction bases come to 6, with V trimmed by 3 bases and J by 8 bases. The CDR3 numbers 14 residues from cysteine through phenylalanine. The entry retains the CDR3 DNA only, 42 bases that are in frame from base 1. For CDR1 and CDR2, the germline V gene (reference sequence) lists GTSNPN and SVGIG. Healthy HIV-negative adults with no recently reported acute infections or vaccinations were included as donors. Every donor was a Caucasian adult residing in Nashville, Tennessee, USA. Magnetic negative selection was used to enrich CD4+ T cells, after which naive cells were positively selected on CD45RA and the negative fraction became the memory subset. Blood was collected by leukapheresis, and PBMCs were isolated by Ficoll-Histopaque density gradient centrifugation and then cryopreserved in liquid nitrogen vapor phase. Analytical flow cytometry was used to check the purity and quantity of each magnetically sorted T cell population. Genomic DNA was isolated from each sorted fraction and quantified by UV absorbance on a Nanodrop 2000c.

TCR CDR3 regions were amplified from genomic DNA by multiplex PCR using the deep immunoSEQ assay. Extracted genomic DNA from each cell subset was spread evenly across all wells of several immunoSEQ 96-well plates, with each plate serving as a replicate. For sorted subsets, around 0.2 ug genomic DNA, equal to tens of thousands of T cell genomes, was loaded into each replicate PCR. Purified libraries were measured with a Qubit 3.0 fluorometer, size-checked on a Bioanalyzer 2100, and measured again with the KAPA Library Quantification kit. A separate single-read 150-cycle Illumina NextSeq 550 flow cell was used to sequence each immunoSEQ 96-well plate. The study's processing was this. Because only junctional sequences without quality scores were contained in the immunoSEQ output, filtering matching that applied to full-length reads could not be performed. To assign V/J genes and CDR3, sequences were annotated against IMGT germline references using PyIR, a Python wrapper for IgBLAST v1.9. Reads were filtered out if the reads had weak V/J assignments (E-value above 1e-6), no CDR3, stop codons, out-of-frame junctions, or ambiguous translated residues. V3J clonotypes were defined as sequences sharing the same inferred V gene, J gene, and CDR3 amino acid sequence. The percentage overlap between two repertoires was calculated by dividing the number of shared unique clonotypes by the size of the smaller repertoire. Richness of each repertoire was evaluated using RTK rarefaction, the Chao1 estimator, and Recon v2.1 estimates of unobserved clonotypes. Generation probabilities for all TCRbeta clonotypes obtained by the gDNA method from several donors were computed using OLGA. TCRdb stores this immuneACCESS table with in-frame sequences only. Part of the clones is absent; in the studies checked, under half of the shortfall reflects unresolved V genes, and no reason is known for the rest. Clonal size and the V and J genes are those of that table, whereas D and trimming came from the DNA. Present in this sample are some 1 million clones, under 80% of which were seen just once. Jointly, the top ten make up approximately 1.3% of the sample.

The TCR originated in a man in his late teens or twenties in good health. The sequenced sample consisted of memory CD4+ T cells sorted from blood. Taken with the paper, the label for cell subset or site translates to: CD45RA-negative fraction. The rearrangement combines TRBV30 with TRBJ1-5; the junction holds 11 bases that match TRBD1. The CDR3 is CAWSRTGGAEPQHF. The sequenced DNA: TGTGCCTGGAGCCGGACAGGGGGCGCCGAGCCCCAGCATTTT.